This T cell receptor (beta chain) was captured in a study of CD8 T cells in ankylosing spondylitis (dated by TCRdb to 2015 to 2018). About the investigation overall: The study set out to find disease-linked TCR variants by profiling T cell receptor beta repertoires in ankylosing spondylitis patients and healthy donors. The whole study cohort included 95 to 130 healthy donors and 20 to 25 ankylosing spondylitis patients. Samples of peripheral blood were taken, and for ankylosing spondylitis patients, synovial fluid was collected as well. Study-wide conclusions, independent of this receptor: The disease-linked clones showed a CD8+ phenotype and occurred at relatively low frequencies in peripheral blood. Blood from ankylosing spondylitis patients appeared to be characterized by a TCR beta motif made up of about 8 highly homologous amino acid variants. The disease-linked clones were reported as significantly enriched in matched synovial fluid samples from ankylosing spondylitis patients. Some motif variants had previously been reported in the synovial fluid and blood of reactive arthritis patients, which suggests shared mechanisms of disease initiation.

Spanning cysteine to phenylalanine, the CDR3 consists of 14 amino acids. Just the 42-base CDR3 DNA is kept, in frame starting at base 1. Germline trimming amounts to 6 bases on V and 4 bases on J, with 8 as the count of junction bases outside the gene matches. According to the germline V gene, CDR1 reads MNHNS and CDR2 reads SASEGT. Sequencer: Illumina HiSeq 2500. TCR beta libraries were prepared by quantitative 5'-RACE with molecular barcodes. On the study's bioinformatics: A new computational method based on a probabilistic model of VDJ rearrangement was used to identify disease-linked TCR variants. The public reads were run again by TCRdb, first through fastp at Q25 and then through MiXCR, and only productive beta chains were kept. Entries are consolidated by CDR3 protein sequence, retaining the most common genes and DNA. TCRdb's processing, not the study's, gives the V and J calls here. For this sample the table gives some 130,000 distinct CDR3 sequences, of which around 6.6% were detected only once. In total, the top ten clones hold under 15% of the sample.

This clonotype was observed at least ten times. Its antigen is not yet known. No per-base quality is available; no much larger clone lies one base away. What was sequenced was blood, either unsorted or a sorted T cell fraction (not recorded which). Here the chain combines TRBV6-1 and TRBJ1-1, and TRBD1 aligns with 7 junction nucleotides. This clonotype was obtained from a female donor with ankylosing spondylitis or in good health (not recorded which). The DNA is TGTGCCAGCAGGGTCTCGACAGGGCCCACTGAAGCTTTCTTT. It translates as CASRVSTGPTEAFF.